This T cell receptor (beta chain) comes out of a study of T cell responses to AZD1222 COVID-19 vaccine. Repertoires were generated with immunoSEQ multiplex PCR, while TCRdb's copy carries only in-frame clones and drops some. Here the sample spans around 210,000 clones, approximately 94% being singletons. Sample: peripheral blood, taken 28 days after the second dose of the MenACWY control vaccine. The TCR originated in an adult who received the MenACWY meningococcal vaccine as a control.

The CDR3 DNA reads as TGTGCCAGCAGCTTAGAGGGACCGCAGTACTTC. Protein product: CASSLEGPQYF. V and J are TRBV7-9 and TRBJ2-7; D tentatively fits TRBD1 or TRBD2 (5 bases each). The CDR3 consists of 11 residues. The germline CDR1 and CDR2 sequences are SEHNR and FQNEAQ (reference sequence). Trimming left V 1 base short and J 9 bases short, with 7 bases between.